The entry below describes one T cell receptor (beta chain). Antigen unknown. This specimen comes from a study of cytomegalovirus exposure and HLA in healthy donors. Study details: Approximately 200 million T cells yielded more than 90 million unique TCR beta sequences in earlier analysis. Unique TCRs from HLA-typed donors, 65 million to 85 million of them, were held in an early data release. General study results and limits: The dataset shows that most TCR sequences were rare, while some public TCRs occurred in many donors. Only CMV serostatus was available as immune exposure information.

The PCR employed 60 Vbeta primers together with 13 Jbeta primers. Sequenced by immunoSEQ multiplex PCR; TCRdb stores in-frame clones only, minus some. Its table records over 45,000 clones. The CDR3 is made up of 15 amino acids. With 0 bases clipped from V and 6 bases from J, the junction kept 5 bases outside the gene matches. CDR1 and CDR2 from the germline V gene are SGHDT and YYEEEE. This receptor was obtained from a young woman in good health and CMV-seronegative. The material sequenced was PBMCs. J is TRBJ2-1 and V is TRBV5-6; 8 bases match TRBD1. The CDR3 nucleotides are TGTGCCAGCAGCTTGGTACGGCAGGGGGCCAATGAGCAGTTCTTC. Translating gives CASSLVRQGANEQFF. The entire variable domain, with the rest obtained from reference TRBV5-6 and TRBJ2-1, is as follows: DAGVTQSPTHLIKTRGQQVTLRCSPKSGHDTVSWYQQALGQGPQFIFQYYEEEERQRGNFPDRFSGHQFPNYSSELNVNALLLGDSALYLCASSLVRQGANEQFFGPGTRLTVL.